Shown below are 30 T cell receptor beta chains from a single sample sequenced in a study of shared clonotypes between healthy human individuals. The protocol was immunoSEQ multiplex PCR, while the TCRdb copy is restricted to in-frame clones and leaves out a portion. Here the sample spans about 2.4 million clones, roughly 93% being singletons. The specimen was naive CD4+ T cells from PBMCs. The subset: CD45RA+ positively selected. These receptors originate from a man between 18 and 29 years old in good health. Some clones in this sample may be carry-over from other donors' samples.

The chain is built from TRBV6-4 and TRBJ2-3, with D tentatively TRBD2 (6 bases). CDR1 and CDR2 from the germline V gene are MRHNA and SNTAGT. V was clipped by 3 bases and J by 2 bases, with 12 bases between them. There are 15 residues in the CDR3. The CDR3, as DNA: TGTGCCAGCAGTGATGGGGGAGGATCCACAGATACGCAGTATTTT. Protein product: CASSDGGGSTDTQYF.

This clone showed up just once. This chain connects TRBV5-1 to TRBJ1-1; D remains ambiguous. This CDR3 has 13 residues. Germline V gives CDR1 SGHRS, CDR2 YFSETQ. V lost 7 bases, J lost 1 base, and 11 bases lay in between. For the CDR3, the DNA is TGCGCCAGCGGTATTACAGCGAACACTGAAGCTTTCTTT. It yields the protein CASGITANTEAFF.

The chain couples TRBV15 to TRBJ1-2, with D possibly being TRBD1 (6 bases). Germline CDR1 reads LNHNV; CDR2 reads YYDKDF (reference sequence). Trimming stripped 0 bases from V and 3 bases from J, with 11 bases between. The CDR3 spans 15 residues. The CDR3, as DNA: TGTGCCACCAGCAGAGATGGGACAACTCACTATGGCTACACCTTC. It is translated as CATSRDGTTHYGYTF.

The rearrangement uses TRBV5-5 and TRBJ1-1; TRBD1 matches at 7 bases. The germline V gene encodes CDR1 SGHKS and CDR2 YYEKEE (reference sequence). There are 19 residues in the CDR3. V dropped 0 bases and J dropped 0; count of bases not matched to a gene: 14. The CDR3 here is CASSLGTQGYKLVNTEAFF. The CDR3 DNA reads as TGTGCCAGCAGCTTGGGAACACAGGGGTATAAACTTGTGAACACTGAAGCTTTCTTT.

The rearrangement joins TRBV7-9 to TRBJ2-3, with 9 nucleotides matching TRBD2. V was clipped by 5 bases and J by 2 bases; unmatched bases: 5. Per germline, CDR1 SEHNR and CDR2 FQNEAQ (reference sequence). This CDR3 has 15 amino acids. CDR3 residues: CASSLGLANTDTQYF. The CDR3 nucleotides are TGTGCCAGCAGCCTCGGACTAGCGAACACAGATACGCAGTATTTT.

V is TRBV29-1 and J is TRBJ2-1, with a weak D call TRBD2 (7 bases). The CDR3 runs to 15 residues. Germline-derived CDR1 and CDR2 are SQVTM and ANQGSEA. Trimming stripped 7 bases from V and 3 bases from J, with 19 bases between. The CDR3 protein is CSAKGGEKNYNEQFF. CDR3 bases: TGCAGCGCAAAGGGGGGGGAGAAAAACTACAATGAGCAGTTCTTC.

The J gene is TRBJ1-5, the V gene TRBV7-8; maybe TRBD1 (5 bases). The CDR3 consists of 15 residues. Trimming took 2 bases from V and 4 from J, leaving 12 bases between them. Germline CDR1 SGHVS, CDR2 FQNEAQ. DNA for the CDR3: TGTGCCAGCAGCTTAACCGGGACGGCAAATCAGCCCCAGCATTTT. Its protein product is CASSLTGTANQPQHF.

As concerns this clone: Other DNA sequences in the same sample also yield this CDR3. This chain connects TRBV5-1 to TRBJ2-3, with D unclear. The CDR3 totals 13 residues. Germline V lookup: CDR1 SGHRS, CDR2 YFSETQ. Trimming stripped 2 bases from V and 2 bases from J, with 6 bases between. This CDR3 is CASSLGPTDTQYF. For the CDR3, the DNA is TGCGCCAGCAGCTTAGGGCCCACAGATACGCAGTATTTT.

This sequence joins TRBV28 and TRBJ2-2; D uncertain. V lost 5 bases to trimming and J lost 7 bases, with 11 bases between them. Germline V gives CDR1 MDHEN, CDR2 SYDVKM. This CDR3 has 13 residues. CDR3 DNA: TGTGCCAGCAGTCCCGCCGGGCTCGGGGAGCTGTTTTTT. Its protein product is CASSPAGLGELFF.

The rearrangement uses TRBV6-5 and TRBJ1-2; perhaps TRBD1 as D (5 bases). Trimming left V 8 bases short and J 5 bases short, with 15 bases between. The CDR3 contains 13 residues. In germline, CDR1 is MNHEY, CDR2 SVGAGI. The CDR3 DNA is TGTGCCAGCGCTCGCAGAGGGGAATATGGCTACACCTTC. Translated, it gives CASARRGEYGYTF.

The chain couples TRBV5-8 to TRBJ1-1; 7 bases are shared with TRBD1. CDR3 length: 14 amino acids. With V trimmed by 4 bases and J by 6 bases, 9 bases remained unmatched. From germline, CDR1 is SGHTS and CDR2 YDEGEE. CDR3 sequence reads: CASSGGTVVPEAFF. CDR3 DNA: TGTGCCAGCAGCGGCGGGACAGTCGTACCTGAAGCTTTCTTT. Full variable domain (missing parts from reference TRBV5-8 and TRBJ1-1): EAGVTQSPTHLIKTRGQQATLRCSPISGHTSVYWYQQALGLGLQFLLWYDEGEERNRGNFPPRFSGRQFPNYSSELNVNALELEDSALYLCASSGGTVVPEAFFGQGTRLTVV.

This clone was found a few times. The gene calls are TRBV29-1 and TRBJ1-1; D gene ambiguous. The CDR3 is 11 amino acids. Trimming took off 7 bases at V and 11 bases at J, with 17 bases between the two ends. Germline values: CDR1 SQVTM, CDR2 ANQGSEA. CDR3: CSAADGLTAFF. The CDR3 DNA reads TGCAGCGCTGCGGACGGGCTTACTGCTTTCTTT.

This chain links TRBV27 with TRBJ2-7, with a tentative D call TRBD1 (5 bases). This CDR3 contains 14 residues. CDR1 is MNHEY and CDR2 is SMNVEV in the germline V gene (reference sequence). V was shortened by 3 bases and J by 5 bases, with 14 bases between the two germline ends. Written as DNA, the CDR3 is TGTGCCAGCAGTTTTCGAGATGGGGCGGACGAGCAGTACTTC. It translates to CASSFRDGADEQYF.

The J gene is TRBJ2-7, the V gene TRBV29-1, with unresolved D. CDR1 SQVTM and CDR2 ANQGSEA come from the germline V gene. V lost 8 bases and J lost 6, with 17 bases in between. This CDR3 has 12 residues. CDR3 sequence (DNA): TGCAGCTATTTATACCACCCGGGCGAGCAGTACTTC. Encoded protein: CSYLYHPGEQYF.

The gene calls are TRBV7-3 and TRBJ2-3; weak D call: TRBD2 (6 bases). The CDR3 loop spans 14 amino acids. Per germline, CDR1 SGHTA and CDR2 FQGTGA. V lost 5 bases and J 4 bases, leaving 13 bases between the germline ends. CDR3 sequence reads: CASSTGLSADTQYF. The CDR3 coding sequence is TGTGCCAGCAGCACGGGACTGTCTGCAGATACGCAGTATTTT.

The CDR3 DNA reads TGTGCCAGCAGCCGAATTCGTGGGGGGACAGGCTCCTACGAGCAGTACTTC. Amino acids: CASSRIRGGTGSYEQYF. The V gene is TRBV7-2, the J gene TRBJ2-7, with 8 bases identical to TRBD1. The CDR3 is 17 amino acids. Germline V gives CDR1 SGHTA, CDR2 FQGNSA. J was trimmed by 0 bases and V by 5 bases; bases with no gene match: 12.

This clone showed up just once. At one of its ends the junction is not consistent with the germline gene, which may arise from a read error. The J gene is TRBJ2-1, the V gene TRBV4-2; 8 bases match TRBD2. Per the germline V gene, CDR1 is LGHNA and CDR2 is YNFKEQ. The length of the CDR3 is 16 residues. This chain's CDR3 is CASSQAYREGYDEQFF. In nucleotides, the CDR3 is TGTGCCAGCAGCCAAGCTTACCGGGAGGGCTACGATGAGCAGTTCTTC.

This chain connects TRBV5-1 to TRBJ2-3; D unresolved. Trimming cost V 0 bases and J 0 bases, with 8 bases left between them. In germline, CDR1 is SGHRS, CDR2 YFSETQ. The CDR3 runs to 15 residues. This CDR3 is CASSLESRSTDTQYF. The DNA of the CDR3 is TGCGCCAGCAGCTTGGAGTCCCGGAGCACAGATACGCAGTATTTT.

The chain links TRBV9 to TRBJ2-1; D is unclear. Per the germline V gene, CDR1 is SGDLS and CDR2 is YYNGEE. CDR3 length equals 15 residues. V gave up 2 bases and J gave up 0 bases, with 9 bases separating them. The CDR3 region has the DNA TGTGCCAGCAGCGTCCGGCTGAACTCCTACAATGAGCAGTTCTTC. It codes for CASSVRLNSYNEQFF.

This chain joins TRBV6-1 and TRBJ1-1; maybe TRBD1 (6 bases). Trimming stripped 6 bases from V and 4 bases from J, with 18 bases between. Germline loops: CDR1 MNHNS, CDR2 SASEGT. The CDR3 extends over 15 amino acids. The CDR3: CASSRSPGAGTEAFF. CDR3 in DNA: TGTGCCAGCAGCCGATCCCCAGGGGCGGGCACTGAAGCTTTCTTT.

The rearrangement joins TRBV15 to TRBJ2-7; no clear D gene. CDR1 LNHNV and CDR2 YYDKDF come from the germline V gene (reference sequence). The CDR3 length is 15 residues. V lost 5 bases and J lost 1, with 15 bases in between. The CDR3 protein is CATSPMPGPSYEQYF. CDR3 DNA sequence: TGTGCCACCAGCCCAATGCCGGGCCCATCCTACGAGCAGTACTTC.

This chain connects TRBV12-5 to TRBJ2-1; 7 bases are a match to TRBD2. The length of the CDR3 is 16 residues. V trimming: 6 bases; J trimming: 6 bases; junction bases outside the gene matches: 14. Germline CDR1 and CDR2: LGHNT and FRNRAP. The CDR3 sequence: CASGFTRDYKVNEQFF. The CDR3 coding sequence is TGTGCTAGTGGATTCACCCGGGACTATAAAGTCAATGAGCAGTTCTTC.

V gene TRBV10-3 combines with J gene TRBJ1-4; 8 bases agree with TRBD1. Germline V CDR1 and CDR2: ENHRY, SYGVKD. V dropped 2 bases and J dropped 8; count of bases not matched to a gene: 4. The CDR3 runs to 14 residues. In DNA form, the CDR3 reads TGTGCCATCAGTGAGGGGACAGGATACGAAAAACTGTTTTTT. Amino acids: CAISEGTGYEKLFF.

The chain combines TRBV10-2 with TRBJ1-2; TRBD1 matches at 12 bases. The length of the CDR3 is 15 residues. Germline CDR1 is WSHSY and CDR2 is SAAADI. Trimming took 6 bases from V and 8 from J; bases not matched to a gene: 10. As DNA, the CDR3 is TGCGCCAGCAGACCCGCGGGACAGGGGGCAAGAGGCTACACCTTC. The encoded protein is CASRPAGQGARGYTF.

In the case of this clone: Other DNA sequences in this sample translate to the same CDR3. The rearrangement links TRBV15 to TRBJ1-5, with no clear D. Trimming took off 0 bases at V and 1 base at J, with 4 bases between the two ends. CDR3 length: 14 residues. Germline CDR1 and CDR2: LNHNV and YYDKDF (reference sequence). In DNA form, the CDR3 reads TGTGCCACCAGCAGAGACAGGAGCAATCAGCCCCAGCATTTT. The encoded protein is CATSRDRSNQPQHF.

The rearrangement links TRBV4-2 to TRBJ2-1, with 10 bases lining up with TRBD2. V lost 4 bases and J lost 4; bases outside the gene matches: 10. The CDR3 has 17 residues. Germline-derived CDR1 and CDR2 are LGHNA and YNFKEQ. The CDR3: CASSPGTRTSGYNEQFF. As DNA, the CDR3 is TGTGCCAGCAGCCCTGGAACTCGGACTAGCGGATACAATGAGCAGTTCTTC.

The V gene is TRBV28, the J gene TRBJ2-7; 7 nucleotides line up with TRBD1. This CDR3 region has 15 residues. The germline V gene has CDR1 MDHEN and CDR2 SYDVKM. The trim removed 1 base at V and 7 bases at J, leaving 10 bases unmatched. CDR3 sequence (DNA): TGTGCCAGCAGTTTATTTGGGACAGCGATAGGAGAGCAGTACTTC. This gives the protein CASSLFGTAIGEQYF.

This chain uses TRBV4-3 with TRBJ1-6; D uncertain. The V end lost 1 base, the J end lost 6 bases, and 13 bases lay between the germline ends. Germline CDR1 LGHNA, CDR2 YSLEER. The CDR3 runs 16 residues. CDR3 region: CASSQVIETVNSPLHF. The CDR3 DNA reads as TGCGCCAGCAGCCAAGTCATAGAGACGGTTAATTCACCCCTCCACTTT.

The chain couples TRBV29-1 to TRBJ1-2; D uncertain. The CDR3 spans 12 residues. V gave up 4 bases and J gave up 2 bases, with 8 bases separating them. The germline V gene has CDR1 SQVTM and CDR2 ANQGSEA. CDR3 bases: TGCAGCGTTGGTGACCTCAACTATGGCTACACCTTC. Its translation: CSVGDLNYGYTF. Full variable domain (rest looked up from reference TRBV29-1 and TRBJ1-2): SAVISQKPSRDICQRGTSLTIQCQVDSQVTMMFWYRQQPGQSLTLIATANQGSEATYESGFVIDKFPISRPNLTFSTLTVSNMSPEDSSIYLCSVGDLNYGYTFGSGTRLTVV.

This chain links TRBV27 with TRBJ1-4, with D possibly matching TRBD1 (5 bases). The V gene lost 5 bases and the J gene lost 8 bases, with 24 bases spanning the gap. Germline V gene lookup returns CDR1 MNHEY and CDR2 SMNVEV (reference sequence). CDR3 length: 17 residues. The CDR3 loop reads CASSPTKGPVIIEKLFF. The DNA for the CDR3 is TGTGCCAGCAGTCCGACTAAGGGGCCTGTTATTATCGAAAAACTGTTTTTT.